The rows below give T cell receptor beta chains drawn from one sample of a study of blood T cell repertoires in COVID-19. The data were produced by immunoSEQ multiplex PCR, yet TCRdb's version contains in-frame clones alone and is incomplete. The table has fewer than 70,000 clones, over 75% seen once. Source material: peripheral blood. The receptors were gathered from an elderly man with acute or convalescent COVID-19. CDR3s include the opening cysteine and the closing phenylalanine or tryptophan. D genes are given only for firm matches. Size tells how often a clone was seen (once, few, many) or the class of an expanded clone, and some rows leave it out.

j_call d_call clone_size v_call cdr3_nt cdr3_aa
TRBJ1-1 . . TRBV2 TGTGCCAGCACCAGGACAGCTGAAGCTTTCTTT CASTRTAEAFF
TRBJ2-3 TRBD1 . TRBV25-1 TGTGCCAGCAGTCAAGACAGGGGGACAGATACGCAGTATTTT CASSQDRGTDTQYF
TRBJ2-6 . . TRBV3-1/TRBV3-2 TGTGCCAGCAGCCGGCAGGGTGGGGCCAACGTCCTGACTTTC CASSRQGGANVLTF
TRBJ2-1 TRBD2 once TRBV5-1 TGCGCCAGCAGCTGGCGACTAGCCCCGGACAATGAGCAGTTCTTC CASSWRLAPDNEQFF
TRBJ1-2 . . TRBV6-2/TRBV6-3 TGTGCCAGCACCCCCCCGGGGACAAGCTATGGCTACACCTTC CASTPPGTSYGYTF
TRBJ2-7 TRBD2 . TRBV6-2/TRBV6-3 TGTGCCAGCAGTTACTCGATCTCTAGCGGGAGTACGGGCGAGCAGTACTTC CASSYSISSGSTGEQYF
TRBJ1-5 . . TRBV27 TGTGCCAGCAGTCCTATGAATCAGCCCCAGCATTTT CASSPMNQPQHF
TRBJ2-7 TRBD1 . TRBV7-6 TGTGCCAGCAGCTTATCGGCGACAGGGCCGTACGAGCAGTACTTC CASSLSATGPYEQYF
TRBJ2-2 . few TRBV3-1/TRBV3-2 TGTGCCAGCAGCCAAAGCGACCTGAACACCGGGGAGCTGTTTTTT CASSQSDLNTGELFF
TRBJ2-1 . . TRBV14 TGTGCCAGCGGAAAGACAGTACATGAGCAGTTCTTC CASGKTVHEQFF
TRBJ2-5 TRBD2 . TRBV7-2 TGTGCCAGCAGCCCCCGGCTCGGACTAGCGGGAGAGACCCAGTACTTC CASSPRLGLAGETQYF
TRBJ1-5 . . TRBV13 TGTGCCAGCAGCTTAGGGGTCCAACTCAATCAGCCCCAGCATTTT CASSLGVQLNQPQHF
TRBJ1-3 . few TRBV30 TGTGCCTGGAGGAAAGGGGGCTCTGGAAACACCATATATTTT CAWRKGGSGNTIYF
TRBJ1-2 . . TRBV6-5 TGTGCCAGCACGTCGGGCAGGGCGAATGGCTACACCTTC CASTSGRANGYTF
TRBJ2-7 . . TRBV1 TGCACCAGCAGCCTCTTCAACAGGGGGACCTCCTACGAGCAGTACTTC CTSSLFNRGTSYEQYF
TRBJ2-3 . . TRBV30 TGTGCCTGGAGGACTGACTGGCGCGATACGCAGTATTTT CAWRTDWRDTQYF
TRBJ1-2 . . TRBV12-3/TRBV12-4 TGTGCCAGCAGTTTATACAGCGGGTATGGCTACACCTTC CASSLYSGYGYTF
TRBJ1-2 TRBD1 . TRBV7-9 TGTGCCAGCAGCTGGGGACAGGGGTTCTCGGATGGCTACACCTTC CASSWGQGFSDGYTF
TRBJ2-1 TRBD1 . TRBV24-1 TGTGCCACCAGTGATTTTTACAGGGGGCAAAATGAGCAGTTCTTC CATSDFYRGQNEQFF
TRBJ2-1 . . TRBV6-5 TGTGCCAGCATAAAAGAAGGCGGTAGCGACAATGAGCAGTTCTTC CASIKEGGSDNEQFF
TRBJ2-7 TRBD1 . TRBV24-1 TGTGCCTCCGCGGACAGGGCCTACGAGCAGTACTTC CASADRAYEQYF
TRBJ1-2 . once TRBV28 TGTGCCAGCAGTCGAACAGGGACCTCTTATGGCTACACCTTC CASSRTGTSYGYTF